The rows below give T cell receptor beta chains drawn from one sample of a study of T cells in localized non-small cell lung cancer. Here immunoSEQ multiplex PCR was the method, and the copy in TCRdb shows in-frame clones only, minus some. The data hold fewer than 50,000 clones, with roughly 85% observed a single time. The sample here was peripheral blood mononuclear cells, taken before any cancer treatment. All receptors come from a male donor older than 55 with stage II lung adenocarcinoma. CDR3s include the opening cysteine and the closing phenylalanine or tryptophan. Fields, in order: V gene, D gene, clone size, J gene, CDR3 protein, CDR3 DNA. The D gene is left open where the match is weak. Size tells how often a clone was seen (once, few, many) or the class of an expanded clone, and some rows leave it out.

>TRBV5-1|-|once|TRBJ2-1
CASSLTASVYNEQFF
TGCGCCAGCAGCTTGACGGCTAGCGTGTACAATGAGCAGTTCTTC
>TRBV15|-|-|TRBJ2-5
CATSRDRTGAGTQYF
TGTGCCACCAGCAGAGACCGGACTGGGGCGGGGACCCAGTACTTC
>TRBV5-4|-|-|TRBJ2-3
CASSSSPADTQYF
TGTGCCAGCAGCTCCTCGCCCGCAGATACGCAGTATTTT
>TRBV5-6|TRBD2|few|TRBJ2-2
CASSLALAALNTGELFF
TGTGCCAGCAGCTTGGCACTAGCGGCACTGAACACCGGGGAGCTGTTTTTT
>TRBV28|-|-|TRBJ2-1
CASSLLDSSYNEQFF
TGTGCCAGCAGTTTATTAGACAGCTCCTACAATGAGCAGTTCTTC
>TRBV19|TRBD1|-|TRBJ2-1
CASRNRGKYNEQFF
TGTGCCAGTAGAAACAGGGGGAAATACAATGAGCAGTTCTTC
>TRBV5-1|-|-|TRBJ1-1
CASGQYLENTEAFF
TGCGCCAGTGGACAGTACCTCGAGAACACTGAAGCTTTCTTT
>TRBV6-1|TRBD1|few|TRBJ1-2
CASIKDRTTNYGYTF
TGTGCCAGCATTAAGGACAGGACGACTAACTATGGCTACACCTTC
>TRBV5-1|TRBD1|-|TRBJ1-1
CASSLEGASYTEAFF
TGCGCCAGCAGCTTGGAGGGGGCGTCATACACTGAAGCTTTCTTT
>TRBV18|TRBD1|-|TRBJ1-1
CASSDRANTEAFF
TGTGCCAGCTCAGACAGGGCGAACACTGAAGCTTTCTTT
>TRBV28|-|once|TRBJ1-4
CASSSGSTNEKLFF
TGTGCCAGCAGTTCCGGGTCAACTAATGAAAAACTGTTTTTT
>TRBV29-1|TRBD1|-|TRBJ1-4
CSVEGTGENEKLFF
TGCAGCGTTGAAGGGACAGGGGAAAATGAAAAACTGTTTTTT
>TRBV7-2|-|-|TRBJ2-3
CASSLIDTQYF
TGTGCCAGCAGCTTAATAGATACGCAGTATTTT
>TRBV5-6|-|-|TRBJ1-5
CASSLIGGEQPQHF
TGTGCCAGCAGCCTAATAGGCGGGGAGCAGCCCCAGCATTTT
>TRBV6-5|TRBD1|-|TRBJ1-1
CASRSHRGDRTEAFF
TGTGCCAGCAGATCCCACCGGGGGGACAGAACTGAAGCTTTCTTT
>TRBV9|-|once|TRBJ1-4
CASSVGPVRGFEKLFF
TGTGCCAGCAGCGTAGGCCCCGTTCGAGGCTTTGAAAAACTGTTTTTT
>TRBV7-6|TRBD2|once|TRBJ2-3
CASSLGVAGGADTQYF
TGTGCCAGCAGCTTAGGTGTAGCGGGAGGGGCAGATACGCAGTATTTT
>TRBV5-1|-|-|TRBJ2-3
CASSPRGMTDTQYF
TGCGCCAGCAGCCCCCGCGGGATGACAGATACGCAGTATTTT
>TRBV18|-|few|TRBJ1-3
CASSPPGLQSGNTIYF
TGTGCCAGCTCACCCCCGGGACTACAGTCGGGAAACACCATATATTTT
>TRBV5-5|-|-|TRBJ1-1
CASTLGWGINTEAFF
TGTGCCAGCACCTTGGGGTGGGGGATAAACACTGAAGCTTTCTTT
>TRBV7-2|TRBD2|-|TRBJ2-7
CASSSIKAAGGRVNEQYF
TGTGCCAGCAGTTCCATTAAGGCCGCAGGCGGGAGAGTAAACGAGCAGTACTTC
>TRBV7-7|-|-|TRBJ2-5
CASSPLRQETQYF
TGTGCCAGCAGCCCCCTCAGGCAAGAGACCCAGTACTTC